Each of the 7 T cell receptor beta chains below was sequenced from the same sample in a study of shared T cell receptors in the human thymus. TCRdb's copy holds only in-frame clones and misses some; the assay was immunoSEQ multiplex PCR. The data contain about 660,000 clones, 80% to 90% of them singletons. These records were also assigned to another study, of human thymus T cells.

The specimen sequenced was thymocytes. The receptors were sampled from a boy younger than two with a congenital heart defect.

V usage is TRBV6-5 and J usage is TRBJ2-1; D is perhaps TRBD2 (5 bases). The CDR3 sequence is 16 residues long. Trimming shortened V by 4 bases and J by 5 bases, and 18 bases separated the two germline ends. CDR1 is MNHEY and CDR2 is SVGAGI in the germline V gene. The chain's CDR3 is CASSFSVSGPNNEQFF. In DNA, the CDR3 is TGTGCCAGCAGTTTTAGTGTGAGCGGACCGAACAATGAGCAGTTCTTC.

The rearrangement links TRBV7-6 to TRBJ2-2; unclear D gene. CDR1 is SGHVS, CDR2 FNYEAQ, per germline. CDR3 length: 14 amino acids. V was cut by 2 bases and J by 4 bases, with 8 bases left in between. The CDR3 DNA sequence: TGTGCCAGCAGCTTAAAAGTAGCCACCGGGGAGCTGTTTTTT. Residues: CASSLKVATGELFF.

V is TRBV4-3 and J is TRBJ1-4; 8 bases align to TRBD1. This CDR3 comprises 17 residues. J gave up 3 bases and V 0 bases, and 6 bases lay outside the gene matches. Germline V gene lookup returns CDR1 LGHNA and CDR2 YSLEER. The CDR3: CASSQEGQEVPNEKLFF. Here the CDR3 DNA reads TGCGCCAGCAGCCAAGAGGGACAGGAAGTCCCTAATGAAAAACTGTTTTTT.

In this sample, this clone turned up once. The sample carries other DNA sequences with the same CDR3. The rearrangement uses TRBV5-1 and TRBJ2-5, with D possibly TRBD2 on 6 matching bases. V shed 1 base and J shed 5 bases, with 9 bases lying between them. Looked up from germline, CDR1 is SGHRS and CDR2 is YFSETQ. The CDR3 length is 13 residues. In DNA, the CDR3 is TGCGCCAGCAGCTTGACAGGAGGGGAGACCCAGTACTTC. Protein product: CASSLTGGETQYF.

This chain uses TRBV28 with TRBJ1-2, with D possibly TRBD1 on 5 matching bases. The length of the CDR3 is 16 residues. Trimming removed 2 bases from V and 7 bases from J, with 20 bases in between. Germline V gene lookup returns CDR1 MDHEN and CDR2 SYDVKM. The CDR3: CASSLGGVLPPFGYTF. In nucleotides, the CDR3 is TGTGCCAGCAGTTTAGGGGGGGTCCTACCTCCTTTTGGCTACACCTTC.

This clone was observed a single time. The chain has TRBV5-1 and TRBJ2-5; D perhaps matches TRBD1 (5 bases). Trimming removed 5 bases at V and 1 base at J, with 6 bases between. Germline lookup yields CDR1 SGHRS and CDR2 YFSETQ. This CDR3 comprises 12 residues. The CDR3 protein is CASRTAQETQYF. The CDR3 bases are TGCGCCAGCAGGACAGCCCAAGAGACCCAGTACTTC.

This rearrangement joins TRBV30 to TRBJ1-4; 7 nucleotides line up with TRBD1. V dropped 2 bases and J dropped 7; count of bases not matched to a gene: 31. CDR1 is GTSNPN and CDR2 is SVGIG in the germline V gene (reference sequence). The CDR3 length is 22 residues. The DNA for the CDR3 is TGTGCCTGGAGTTCAAGGACTAGCGGGACGAATCCGAACAGGGGACGGAGTGAAAAACTGTTTTTT. Protein: CAWSSRTSGTNPNRGRSEKLFF.